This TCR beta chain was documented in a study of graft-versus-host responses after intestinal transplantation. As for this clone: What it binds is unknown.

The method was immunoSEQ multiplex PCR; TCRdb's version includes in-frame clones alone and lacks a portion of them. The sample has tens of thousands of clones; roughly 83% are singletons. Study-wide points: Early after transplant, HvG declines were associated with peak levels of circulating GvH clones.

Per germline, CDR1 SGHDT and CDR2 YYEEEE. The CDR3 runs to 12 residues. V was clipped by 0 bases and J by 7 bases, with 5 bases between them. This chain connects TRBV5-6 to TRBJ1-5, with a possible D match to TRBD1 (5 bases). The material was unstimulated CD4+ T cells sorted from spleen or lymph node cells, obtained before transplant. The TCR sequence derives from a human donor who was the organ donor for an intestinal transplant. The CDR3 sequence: CASSLAGQPQHF. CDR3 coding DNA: TGTGCCAGCAGCTTGGCAGGGCAGCCCCAGCATTTT.